The 9 T cell receptor beta chains below were found in one sample sequenced in a study of blood T cell repertoires in COVID-19. Method: immunoSEQ multiplex PCR; TCRdb's copy keeps in-frame clones and lacks some. This sample carries roughly 340,000 clones, about 87% of them seen once, and the ten largest clones take about 6%. The sequencing input was peripheral blood. The receptors were sampled from a woman between 45 and 60 years old with COVID-19, enrolled during active disease.

The chain links TRBV6-6 to TRBJ1-4, with no clear D. There are 15 residues in the CDR3. Trimming removed 5 bases from V and 8 bases from J, with 18 bases in between. Germline V lookup: CDR1 MNHNY, CDR2 SVGAGI (reference sequence). DNA of the CDR3: TGTGCCAGCAGTCGAACTGGCACGGCGAGGGAAAAACTGTTTTTT. It encodes CASSRTGTAREKLFF.

The chain carries TRBV3-1 (or the pseudogene TRBV3-2) and TRBJ2-7; no clear D gene. CDR3 length equals 15 residues. Trimming took 1 base from V and 2 from J, leaving 12 bases between them. Germline V gene sequence: CDR1 LGHDT, CDR2 YNNKEL (reference sequence). In DNA, the CDR3 is TGTGCCAGCAGCCAAGTGGGCAGAGCTACCTACGAGCAGTACTTC. This translates into CASSQVGRATYEQYF.

The rearrangement links TRBV7-2 to TRBJ2-2, with D possibly being TRBD1 (6 bases). The germline V and J ends were trimmed by 1 base and 7 bases, with 7 bases remaining between them. Germline V gene lookup returns CDR1 SGHTA and CDR2 FQGNSA. This CDR3 has 13 residues. The DNA for the CDR3 is TGTGCCAGCAGCTTAGGGGGGCGCGGGGAGCTGTTTTTT. Its protein is CASSLGGRGELFF.

The rearrangement joins TRBV11-2 to TRBJ2-7; 10 bases fit TRBD1. This CDR3 region has 16 residues. V lost 2 bases, J lost 4 bases, and 8 bases stayed unmatched. Germline loops: CDR1 SGHAT, CDR2 FQNNGV. CDR3 nucleotide sequence: TGTGCCAGCAGCTTATCCCGACAGGGGGCGCGGTACGAGCAGTACTTC. Its protein product is CASSLSRQGARYEQYF. Full variable domain (remainder filled in from reference TRBV11-2 and TRBJ2-7): EAGVAQSPRYKIIEKRQSVAFWCNPISGHATLYWYQQILGQGPKLLIQFQNNGVVDDSQLPKDRFSAERLKGVDSTLKIQPAKLEDSAVYLCASSLSRQGARYEQYFGPGTRLTVT.

The chain joins TRBV4-3 to TRBJ2-7; 7 nucleotides line up with TRBD2. The CDR3 runs to 15 residues. V gave up 3 bases and J gave up 3 bases; unmatched junction bases: 8. Germline V gives CDR1 LGHNA, CDR2 YSLEER. The CDR3 DNA follows: TGCGCCAGCAGCCATCAGGGTGGCGGGAGCTACGAGCAGTACTTC. Protein product: CASSHQGGGSYEQYF.

The chain uses TRBV30 and TRBJ2-7; TRBD1 agrees at 8 bases. CDR3 length: 14 residues. Germline lookup yields CDR1 GTSNPN and CDR2 SVGIG (reference sequence). J lost 1 base, V lost 3 bases, and 5 bases had no gene match. Written as DNA, the CDR3 is TGTGCCTGGAGGGCTGGGACAGGATCCTACGAGCAGTACTTC. This translates into CAWRAGTGSYEQYF.

The chain combines TRBV7-2 with TRBJ1-5, with a possible D match to TRBD1 (6 bases). There are 15 residues in the CDR3. Germline V lookup: CDR1 SGHTA, CDR2 FQGNSA. The ends were cut back, 5 bases at V and 4 bases at J, with 15 bases in the middle. The CDR3 nucleotides read TGTGCCAGCAGCCCTCAACAGGGTACTAATCAGCCCCAGCATTTT. It encodes CASSPQQGTNQPQHF.

J is TRBJ2-1 and V is TRBV13; 10 nucleotides agree with TRBD2. Germline CDR1 PRHDT, CDR2 FYEKMQ (reference sequence). There are 15 residues in the CDR3. J gave up 4 bases and V 1 base, and 1 base lay outside the gene matches. In nucleotides, the CDR3 is TGTGCCAGCAGCTTAGTAGCGGGGGGTTACAATGAGCAGTTCTTC. Its translation: CASSLVAGGYNEQFF.

V gene TRBV6-4 combines with J gene TRBJ1-5; 7 bases align to TRBD1. V lost 4 bases, J lost 5 bases, and 8 bases stayed unmatched. Germline V gene data show CDR1 as MRHNA and CDR2 as SNTAGT. The CDR3 covers 15 residues. The DNA for the CDR3 is TGTGCCAGCAGTGGGGCGCACAGGGGTTATCAGCCCCAGCATTTT. It encodes CASSGAHRGYQPQHF.